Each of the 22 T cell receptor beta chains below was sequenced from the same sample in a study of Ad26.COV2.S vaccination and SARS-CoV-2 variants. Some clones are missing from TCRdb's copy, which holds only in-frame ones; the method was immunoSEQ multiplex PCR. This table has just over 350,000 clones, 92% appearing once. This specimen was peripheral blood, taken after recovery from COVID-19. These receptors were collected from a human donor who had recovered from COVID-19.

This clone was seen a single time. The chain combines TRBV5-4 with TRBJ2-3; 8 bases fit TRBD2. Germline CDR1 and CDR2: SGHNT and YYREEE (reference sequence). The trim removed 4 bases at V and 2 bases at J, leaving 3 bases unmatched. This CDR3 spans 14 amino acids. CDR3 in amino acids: CASSPGGVTDTQYF. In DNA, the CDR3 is TGTGCCAGCAGCCCGGGGGGGGTCACAGATACGCAGTATTTT.

The CDR3 nucleotides read TGTGCCAGCAGTTGGACAGGATATGGCTACACCTTC. It is translated as CASSWTGYGYTF. The rearrangement uses TRBV6-2 or TRBV6-3 and TRBJ1-2; 7 bases agree with TRBD1. Germline V gene data show CDR1 as MNHEY and CDR2 as SVGEGT. Losses at the gene ends were 4 bases for V and 5 bases for J; bases not matched to a gene: 1. This CDR3 spans 12 amino acids.

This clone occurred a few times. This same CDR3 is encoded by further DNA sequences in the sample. The CDR3 loop reads CASSQEGSGNTIYF. Here the CDR3 DNA reads TGTGCCAGCAGCCAAGAAGGGTCTGGAAACACCATATATTTT. This chain joins TRBV3-1 (or the pseudogene TRBV3-2) and TRBJ1-3; no reliable D call. Trimming shortened V by 0 bases and J by 1 base, and 4 bases separated the two germline ends. Germline V gene lookup returns CDR1 LGHDT and CDR2 YNNKEL (reference sequence). This CDR3 is 14 amino acids long.

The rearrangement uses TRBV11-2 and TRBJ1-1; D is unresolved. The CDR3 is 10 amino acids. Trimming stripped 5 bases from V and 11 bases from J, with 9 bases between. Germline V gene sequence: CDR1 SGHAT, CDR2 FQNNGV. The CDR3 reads CASSPPGAFF. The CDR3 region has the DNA TGTGCCAGCAGCCCCCCCGGCGCTTTCTTT.

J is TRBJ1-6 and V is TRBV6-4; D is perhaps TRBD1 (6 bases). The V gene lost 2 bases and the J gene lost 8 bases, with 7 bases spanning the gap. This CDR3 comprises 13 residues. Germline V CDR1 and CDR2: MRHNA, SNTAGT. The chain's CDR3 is CASSDGQHSPLHF. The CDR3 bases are TGTGCCAGCAGTGACGGACAGCATTCACCCCTCCACTTT.

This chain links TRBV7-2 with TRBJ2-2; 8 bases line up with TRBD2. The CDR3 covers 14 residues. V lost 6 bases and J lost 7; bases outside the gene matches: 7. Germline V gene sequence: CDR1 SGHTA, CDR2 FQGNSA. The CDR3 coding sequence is TGTGCCAGCAGTCGGGCGGGGGGACGCGGGGAGCTGTTTTTT. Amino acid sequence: CASSRAGGRGELFF.

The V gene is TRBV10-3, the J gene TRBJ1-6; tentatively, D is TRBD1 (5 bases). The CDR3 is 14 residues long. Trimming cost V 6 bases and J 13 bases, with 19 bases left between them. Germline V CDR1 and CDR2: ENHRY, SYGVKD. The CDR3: CAIRDPTGTGPLHF. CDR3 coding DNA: TGTGCCATCAGGGACCCGACGGGGACTGGGCCCCTCCACTTT.

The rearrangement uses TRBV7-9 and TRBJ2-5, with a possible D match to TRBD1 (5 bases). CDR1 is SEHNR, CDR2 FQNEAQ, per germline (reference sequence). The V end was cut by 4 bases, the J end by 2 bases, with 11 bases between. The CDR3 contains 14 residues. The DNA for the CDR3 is TGTGCCAGCAGCTACGGACACGAACAAGAGACCCAGTACTTC. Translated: CASSYGHEQETQYF.

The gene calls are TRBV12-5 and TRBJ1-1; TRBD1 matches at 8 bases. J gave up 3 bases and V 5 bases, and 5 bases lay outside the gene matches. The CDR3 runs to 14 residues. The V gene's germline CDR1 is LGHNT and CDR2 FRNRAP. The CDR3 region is CASGLRGQDTEAFF. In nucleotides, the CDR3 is TGTGCTAGTGGTCTCAGGGGGCAGGACACTGAAGCTTTCTTT.

The CDR3 coding sequence is TGCGCCAGCAGCTTATACAGATCAACTAATGAAAAACTGTTTTTT. Its translation: CASSLYRSTNEKLFF. The chain recombines TRBV5-1 with TRBJ1-4; no reliable D call. Trimming took off 2 bases at V and 0 bases at J, with 8 bases between the two ends. CDR1 SGHRS and CDR2 YFSETQ come from the germline V gene. The CDR3 contains 15 residues.

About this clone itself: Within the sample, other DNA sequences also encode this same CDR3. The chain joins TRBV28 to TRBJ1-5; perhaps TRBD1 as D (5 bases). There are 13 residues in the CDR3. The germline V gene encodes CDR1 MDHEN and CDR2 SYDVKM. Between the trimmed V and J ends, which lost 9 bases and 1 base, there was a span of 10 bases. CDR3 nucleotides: TGTGCCAGTTCCGGGGGAAGCAATCAGCCCCAGCATTTT. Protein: CASSGGSNQPQHF.

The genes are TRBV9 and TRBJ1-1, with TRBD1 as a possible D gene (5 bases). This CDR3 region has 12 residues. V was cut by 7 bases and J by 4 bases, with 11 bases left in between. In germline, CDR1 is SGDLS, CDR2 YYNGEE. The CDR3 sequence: CASGSGGTEAFF. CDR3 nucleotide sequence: TGTGCCAGCGGTTCGGGGGGCACTGAAGCTTTCTTT.

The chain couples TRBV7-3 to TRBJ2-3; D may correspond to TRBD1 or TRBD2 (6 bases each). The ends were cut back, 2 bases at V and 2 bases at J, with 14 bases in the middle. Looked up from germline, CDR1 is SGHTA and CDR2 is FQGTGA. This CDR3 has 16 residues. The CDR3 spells CASSLGGGVITDTQYF. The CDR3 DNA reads TGTGCCAGCAGCTTAGGGGGCGGGGTGATCACAGATACGCAGTATTTT.

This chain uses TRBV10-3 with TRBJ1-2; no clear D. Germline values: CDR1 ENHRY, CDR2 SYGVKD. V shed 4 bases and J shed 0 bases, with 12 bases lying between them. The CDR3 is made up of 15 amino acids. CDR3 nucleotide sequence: TGTGCCATCAGTGCAGGCTACCAGGCTAACTATGGCTACACCTTC. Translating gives CAISAGYQANYGYTF.

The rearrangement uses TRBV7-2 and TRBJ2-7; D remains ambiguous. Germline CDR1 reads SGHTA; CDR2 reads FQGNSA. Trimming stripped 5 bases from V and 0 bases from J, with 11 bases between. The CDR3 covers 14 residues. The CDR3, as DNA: TGTGCCAGCAGCCCGCAGCCCAGCTCCTACGAGCAGTACTTC. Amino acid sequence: CASSPQPSSYEQYF. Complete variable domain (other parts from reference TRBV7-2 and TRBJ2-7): GAGVSQSPSNKVTEKGKDVELRCDPISGHTALYWYRQSLGQGLEFLIYFQGNSAPDKSGLPSDRFSAERTGGSVSTLTIQRTQQEDSAVYLCASSPQPSSYEQYFGPGTRLTVT.

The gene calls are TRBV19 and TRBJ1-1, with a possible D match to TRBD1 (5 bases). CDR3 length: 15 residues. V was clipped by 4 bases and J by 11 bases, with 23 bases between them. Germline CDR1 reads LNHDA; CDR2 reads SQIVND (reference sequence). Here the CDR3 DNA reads TGTGCCAGTAGTACCCTCGGCGGCCGGGGACGTAGGGCTTTCTTT. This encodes CASSTLGGRGRRAFF.

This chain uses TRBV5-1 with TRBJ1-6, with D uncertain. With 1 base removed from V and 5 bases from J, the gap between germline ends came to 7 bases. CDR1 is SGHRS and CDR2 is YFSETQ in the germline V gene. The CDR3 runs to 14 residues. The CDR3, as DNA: TGCGCCAGCAGCTTGAGTCAGAATAATTCACCCCTCCACTTT. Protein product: CASSLSQNNSPLHF.

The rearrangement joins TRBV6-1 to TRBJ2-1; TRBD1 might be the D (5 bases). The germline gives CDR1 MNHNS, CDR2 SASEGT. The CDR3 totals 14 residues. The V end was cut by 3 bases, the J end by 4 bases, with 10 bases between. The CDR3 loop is CASSEQDTYNEQFF. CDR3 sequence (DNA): TGTGCCAGCAGTGAGCAGGACACGTACAATGAGCAGTTCTTC.

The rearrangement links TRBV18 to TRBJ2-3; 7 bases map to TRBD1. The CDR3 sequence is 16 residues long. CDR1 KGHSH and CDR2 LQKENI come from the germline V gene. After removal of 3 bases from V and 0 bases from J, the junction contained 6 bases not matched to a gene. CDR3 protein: CASSPTGVLSTDTQYF. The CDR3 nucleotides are TGTGCCAGCTCACCTACAGGGGTTCTAAGCACAGATACGCAGTATTTT.

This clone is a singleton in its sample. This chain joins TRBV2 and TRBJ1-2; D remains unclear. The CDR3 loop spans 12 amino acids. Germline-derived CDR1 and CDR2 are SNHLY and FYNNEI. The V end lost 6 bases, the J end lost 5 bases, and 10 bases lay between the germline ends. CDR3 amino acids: CASSATEYGYTF. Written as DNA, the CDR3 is TGTGCCAGCAGCGCGACTGAGTATGGCTACACCTTC.

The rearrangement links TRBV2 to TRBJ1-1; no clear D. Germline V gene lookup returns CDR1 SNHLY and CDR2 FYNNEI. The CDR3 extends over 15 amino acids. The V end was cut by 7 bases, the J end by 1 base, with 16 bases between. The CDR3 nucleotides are TGTGCCAGCAATACTGTGGGCTTTGAGAACACTGAAGCTTTCTTT. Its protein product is CASNTVGFENTEAFF.

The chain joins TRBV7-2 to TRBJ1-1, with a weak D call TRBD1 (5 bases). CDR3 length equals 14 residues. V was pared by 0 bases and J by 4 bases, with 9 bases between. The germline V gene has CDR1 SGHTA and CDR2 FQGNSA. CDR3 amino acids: CASSLAEGLTEAFF. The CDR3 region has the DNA TGTGCCAGCAGCTTAGCTGAGGGGCTCACTGAAGCTTTCTTT.